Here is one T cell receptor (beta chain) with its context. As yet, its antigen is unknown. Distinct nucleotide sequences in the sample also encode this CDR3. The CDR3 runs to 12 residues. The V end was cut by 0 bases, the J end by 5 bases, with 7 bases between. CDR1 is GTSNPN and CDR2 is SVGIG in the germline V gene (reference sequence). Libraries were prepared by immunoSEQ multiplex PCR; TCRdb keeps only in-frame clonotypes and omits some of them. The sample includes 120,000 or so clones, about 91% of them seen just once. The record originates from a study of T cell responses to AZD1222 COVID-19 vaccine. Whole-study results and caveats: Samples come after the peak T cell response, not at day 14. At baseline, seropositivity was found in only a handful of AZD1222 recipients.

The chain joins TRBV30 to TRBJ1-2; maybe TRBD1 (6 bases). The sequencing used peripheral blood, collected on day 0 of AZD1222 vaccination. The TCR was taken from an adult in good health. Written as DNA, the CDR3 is TGTGCCTGGAGTGTAGGGGGTTATGGCTACACCTTC. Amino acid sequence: CAWSVGGYGYTF.